One sample yielded the 26 T cell receptor beta chains listed below, sequenced in a study of T cells in Graves' hyperthyroidism and ophthalmopathy. RNA transcripts gave rise to amplified TCR beta CDR3 regions. Carried out on the TCR CDR3, a first-round RT-PCR used the HTBI primer set. TCRdb reprocessed the multiplex PCR reads via MiXCR and lists one record per CDR3 protein. The sample lists hundreds of thousands of distinct CDR3 sequences, around 14% occurring once. The sequenced material came from blood. These receptors originate from a woman between 25 and 40 years old with Graves' hyperthyroidism.

The chain carries TRBV4-3 and TRBJ1-1; a weak D match, TRBD1 (5 bases). The CDR3 runs to 15 residues. The V and J ends lost 5 bases and 0 bases respectively, with 13 bases between them. The germline V gene encodes CDR1 LGHNA and CDR2 YSLEER. The CDR3 reads CASSSGYGMNTEAFF. CDR3 DNA sequence: TGCGCCAGCAGCTCAGGGTACGGTATGAACACTGAAGCTTTCTTT.

J is TRBJ2-7 and V is TRBV4-1, with 7 nucleotides matching TRBD2. Germline V lookup: CDR1 MGHRA, CDR2 YSYEKL. Trimming cost V 2 bases and J 4 bases; bases outside gene matches: 5. The CDR3 covers 14 residues. Here the CDR3 reads CASSQPGGGYEQYF. The CDR3 DNA sequence: TGCGCCAGCAGCCAACCGGGAGGAGGGTACGAGCAGTACTTC.

This clonotype was picked up many times. V is TRBV18 and J is TRBJ2-7; 10 positions match TRBD1. The CDR3 spans 14 residues. V trimming: 1 base; J trimming: 5 bases; junction bases outside the gene matches: 2. CDR1 is KGHSH and CDR2 is LQKENI in the germline V gene. As DNA, the CDR3 is TGTGCCAGCTCACCACAGGGGACAGGGGACGAGCAGTACTTC. Translating gives CASSPQGTGDEQYF.

This clonotype was counted between two and nine times. The J gene is TRBJ1-4, the V gene TRBV29-1, with 7 nucleotides matching TRBD1. CDR1 SQVTM and CDR2 ANQGSEA come from the germline V gene. J lost 5 bases, V lost 3 bases, and 9 bases had no gene match. The CDR3 length is 15 residues. The CDR3 region has the DNA TGCAGCGTTGAGATCGCGGGACAGAAGAATGAAAAACTGTTTTTT. Translation gives CSVEIAGQKNEKLFF.

This clonotype was detected only a few times. This chain uses TRBV2 with TRBJ1-5, with 8 bases fitting TRBD1. V shed 4 bases, J shed 1 base, and the junction held 3 bases outside the gene matches. In germline, CDR1 is SNHLY, CDR2 FYNNEI. The CDR3 runs to 15 residues. CDR3 sequence: CASSVGQASNQPQHF. The CDR3, as DNA: TGTGCCAGCAGTGTGGGACAGGCAAGCAATCAGCCCCAGCATTTT. The full variable domain, rest sourced from reference TRBV2 and TRBJ1-5, is EPEVTQTPSHQVTQMGQEVILRCVPISNHLYFYWYRQILGQKVEFLVSFYNNEISEKSEIFDDQFSVERPDGSNFTLKIRSTKLEDSAMYFCASSVGQASNQPQHFGDGTRLSIL.

The genes are TRBV30 and TRBJ2-4, with 8 bases aligning to TRBD1. The CDR3 has 14 amino acids. The V and J ends lost 3 bases and 8 bases, in that order; junction bases with no gene match: 9. CDR1 and CDR2 from the germline V gene are GTSNPN and SVGIG (reference sequence). Written as DNA, the CDR3 is TGTGCCTGGAGCCCGCGGACAGGGTCGGACATTCAGTACTTC. This encodes CAWSPRTGSDIQYF. Drawing the rest from reference TRBV30 and TRBJ2-4, the complete variable domain is SQTIHQWPATLVQPVGSPLSLECTVEGTSNPNLYWYRQAAGRGLQLLFYSVGIGQISSEVPQNLSASRPQDRQFILSSKKLLLSDSGFYLCAWSPRTGSDIQYFGAGTRLSVL.

This clonotype appeared many times. The junction differs from germline at one of its ends, possibly a read error. V gene TRBV5-1 combines with J gene TRBJ1-1; D possibly corresponds to TRBD1 (5 bases). From germline, CDR1 is SGHRS and CDR2 YFSETQ. This CDR3 is 14 amino acids long. CDR3 in DNA: TGTGCCAGCAGCTTAGCAGGTGGGGGCACTGAAGCTTTCTTT. Protein: CASSLAGGGTEAFF.

This clonotype was detected many times. J is TRBJ1-5 and V is TRBV9; no firm D call. Germline V CDR1 and CDR2: SGDLS, YYNGEE. V lost 0 bases, J lost 3 bases, and 10 bases lay in between. This CDR3 contains 15 residues. CDR3 nucleotide sequence: TGTGCCAGCAGCGTAGATATCGGGTACAATCAGCCCCAGCATTTT. This sequence encodes CASSVDIGYNQPQHF.

A few counts support this clonotype. The chain joins TRBV6-1 to TRBJ2-2; D perhaps matches TRBD2 (5 bases). Germline CDR1 reads MNHNS; CDR2 reads SASEGT. CDR3 size: 16 residues. V was cut by 7 bases and J by 3 bases, with 18 bases left in between. The CDR3 spells CASIFGIAGDTGELFF. In DNA form, the CDR3 reads TGTGCCAGCATCTTCGGCATTGCCGGGGACACCGGGGAGCTGTTTTTT.

V and J are TRBV15 and TRBJ1-3; no firm D call. The CDR3 contains 15 residues. CDR1 and CDR2 (germline): LNHNV, YYDKDF (reference sequence). V was shortened by 9 bases and J by 0 bases, with 15 bases between the two germline ends. CDR3: CATSKTGSSGNTIYF. The DNA for the CDR3 is TGTGCCACTAGTAAGACTGGCTCCTCTGGAAACACCATATATTTT. Full variable domain (remainder filled in from reference TRBV15 and TRBJ1-3): DAMVIQNPRYQVTQFGKPVTLSCSQTLNHNVMYWYQQKSSQAPKLLFHYYDKDFNNEADTPDNFQSRRPNTSFCFLDIRSPGLGDTAMYLCATSKTGSSGNTIYFGEGSWLTVV.

This clonotype has a count of ten or more. This chain joins TRBV2 and TRBJ2-3; TRBD2 might be the D (6 bases). CDR1 and CDR2 from the germline V gene are SNHLY and FYNNEI. The germline V and J ends were trimmed by 4 bases and 3 bases, with 11 bases remaining between them. The CDR3 runs 14 residues. The chain's CDR3 is CASSAGTGTDTQYF. The CDR3, as DNA: TGTGCCAGCAGTGCCGGGACTGGGACAGATACGCAGTATTTT.

The rearrangement links TRBV19 to TRBJ2-2; 7 positions match TRBD1. Unmatched junction bases numbered 6, after V lost 4 bases and J lost 4 bases. The CDR3 consists of 15 residues. Germline CDR1 reads LNHDA; CDR2 reads SQIVND (reference sequence). CDR3 bases: TGTGCCAGTAGTAGCACAGGGGCCCTCACCGGGGAGCTGTTTTTT. Amino acids: CASSSTGALTGELFF. Full variable domain (missing parts from reference TRBV19 and TRBJ2-2): DGGITQSPKYLFRKEGQNVTLSCEQNLNHDAMYWYRQDPGQGLRLIYYSQIVNDFQKGDIAEGYSVSREKKESFPLTVTSAQKNPTAFYLCASSSTGALTGELFFGEGSRLTVL.

This clonotype was detected a few times. This sequence joins TRBV20-1 and TRBJ2-5; possibly TRBD2 for D (6 bases). V lost 3 bases and J 4 bases, leaving 12 bases between the germline ends. There are 13 residues in the CDR3. Germline lookup yields CDR1 DFQATT and CDR2 SNEGSKA (reference sequence). The CDR3 spells CSASLQGGETQYF. The CDR3 nucleotides read TGCAGTGCTAGCTTGCAGGGAGGAGAGACCCAGTACTTC.

The CDR3 is CASSPAEDYGYTF. The DNA for the CDR3 is TGTGCCAGCTCACCGGCAGAGGACTATGGCTACACCTTC. This chain connects TRBV18 to TRBJ1-2; D not certain. The CDR3 has 13 amino acids. Germline loops: CDR1 KGHSH, CDR2 LQKENI. Trimming removed 3 bases at V and 3 bases at J, with 8 bases between. Together with reference TRBV18 and TRBJ1-2, the CDR3 gives the full variable domain: NAGVMQNPRHLVRRRGQEARLRCSPMKGHSHVYWYRQLPEEGLKFMVYLQKENIIDESGMPKERFSAEFPKEGPSILRIQQVVRGDSAAYFCASSPAEDYGYTFGSGTRLTVV.

V usage is TRBV20-1 and J usage is TRBJ2-5; TRBD2 agrees at 7 bases. With 1 base clipped from V and 10 bases from J, the junction kept 12 bases outside the gene matches. CDR3 size: 14 residues. CDR1 is DFQATT, CDR2 SNEGSKA, per germline (reference sequence). In DNA, the CDR3 is TGCAGTGCTAGAGCGGGCGGGAGTCGTGAGGTCCAGTACTTC. Amino acid sequence: CSARAGGSREVQYF.

This chain joins TRBV7-9 and TRBJ2-7; D is unclear. Trimming stripped 5 bases from V and 3 bases from J, with 11 bases between. The CDR3 runs 13 residues. CDR1 and CDR2 from the germline V gene are SEHNR and FQNEAQ (reference sequence). The CDR3 DNA is TGTGCCAGCAGCCCGTTTAACAACTACGAGCAGTACTTC. It specifies CASSPFNNYEQYF.

The gene calls are TRBV6-2 or TRBV6-3 and TRBJ2-1; no definite D call. Trimming cost V 0 bases and J 1 base, with 10 bases left between them. Germline CDR1 and CDR2: MNHEY and SVGEGT. This CDR3 region has 16 residues. DNA for the CDR3: TGTGCCAGCAGTTACTCCCGCACAAGGTCCTACAATGAGCAGTTCTTC. Residues: CASSYSRTRSYNEQFF.

In its sample, this clonotype was seen many times. This chain links TRBV2 with TRBJ1-6, with TRBD1 identical over 7 bases. The CDR3 sequence is 15 residues long. V gave up 4 bases and J gave up 9 bases; unmatched junction bases: 9. Looked up from germline, CDR1 is SNHLY and CDR2 is FYNNEI. The CDR3 is CASSGDRALGSPLHF. In DNA form, the CDR3 reads TGTGCCAGCAGTGGGGACAGAGCTCTAGGTTCACCCCTCCACTTT.

This clonotype was seen a handful of times. The chain uses TRBV2 and TRBJ2-6; 8 positions match TRBD1. The CDR3 loop spans 17 amino acids. Trimming cost V 6 bases and J 0 bases; bases outside gene matches: 7. CDR1 SNHLY and CDR2 FYNNEI come from the germline V gene. CDR3 sequence: CASRVLGQGSGANVLTF. For the CDR3, the DNA is TGTGCCAGCAGGGTTCTAGGACAGGGCTCTGGGGCCAACGTCCTGACTTTC. Supplemented by reference TRBV2 and TRBJ2-6, the full variable domain reads EPEVTQTPSHQVTQMGQEVILRCVPISNHLYFYWYRQILGQKVEFLVSFYNNEISEKSEIFDDQFSVERPDGSNFTLKIRSTKLEDSAMYFCASRVLGQGSGANVLTFGAGSRLTVL.

This clonotype was detected many times. The chain couples TRBV6-2 or TRBV6-3 to TRBJ1-2; D ambiguous. Per germline, CDR1 MNHEY and CDR2 SVGEGT. The CDR3 loop spans 13 amino acids. The ends were cut back, 7 bases at V and 5 bases at J, with 14 bases in the middle. The DNA of the CDR3 is TGTGCCAGCAAGTTAGGAACAGCTTATGGCTACACCTTC. Protein: CASKLGTAYGYTF.

This clonotype has more than one count but fewer than ten. The chain carries TRBV5-6 and TRBJ2-5; tentative D call: TRBD1 (8 bases). CDR1 is SGHDT, CDR2 YYEEEE, per germline. V was trimmed by 5 bases and J by 5 bases, leaving 16 bases between them. This CDR3 is built from 14 residues. The CDR3 protein is CASRDGQGGETQYF. The DNA of the CDR3 is TGTGCCAGCAGGGATGGACAGGGAGGGGAGACCCAGTACTTC.

This clonotype was observed a handful of times. V usage is TRBV3-1 and J usage is TRBJ1-3; TRBD1 matches 7 bases. The CDR3 sequence is 14 residues long. The V gene's germline CDR1 is LGHDT and CDR2 YNNKEL (reference sequence). V was clipped by 5 bases and J by 4 bases; unmatched bases: 5. DNA for the CDR3: TGTGCCAGCAGCTTCGGGACAGCAGGAAACACCATATATTTT. The encoded protein is CASSFGTAGNTIYF. The full variable domain, in which reference TRBV3-1 and TRBJ1-3 provide the parts outside the CDR3, is DTAVSQTPKYLVTQMGNDKSIKCEQNLGHDTMYWYKQDSKKFLKIMFSYNNKELIINETVPNRFSPKSPDKAHLNLHINSLELGDSAVYFCASSFGTAGNTIYFGEGSWLTVV.

This clonotype has at least ten counts. V usage is TRBV30 and J usage is TRBJ2-3, with D possibly TRBD1 on 7 matching bases. CDR1 is GTSNPN and CDR2 is SVGIG in the germline V gene (reference sequence). The CDR3 runs 16 residues. V lost 1 base to trimming and J lost 2 bases, with 16 bases between them. CDR3 sequence: CAWSGGAEGATDTQYF. CDR3 DNA: TGTGCCTGGAGTGGGGGGGCGGAGGGGGCCACAGATACGCAGTATTTT.

This clonotype was detected only a few times. This chain uses TRBV10-3 with TRBJ1-6; D unresolved. This CDR3 region has 13 residues. V shed 10 bases and J shed 0 bases, with 7 bases lying between them. Germline values: CDR1 ENHRY, CDR2 SYGVKD. The CDR3 region has the DNA TGTGCCAGCGGTGACTCCTATAATTCACCCCTCCACTTT. Amino acid sequence: CASGDSYNSPLHF.

The chain combines TRBV30 with TRBJ2-1; D is perhaps TRBD1 (6 bases). The germline V gene encodes CDR1 GTSNPN and CDR2 SVGIG (reference sequence). V gave up 5 bases and J gave up 7 bases, with 21 bases separating them. CDR3 length: 15 amino acids. The CDR3: CAWSLGPWDMNEQFF. The CDR3 nucleotides read TGTGCCTGGTCCCTAGGCCCATGGGACATGAATGAGCAGTTCTTC.

The chain uses TRBV10-3 and TRBJ2-3, with D possibly TRBD1 on 6 matching bases. The V end was cut by 7 bases, the J end by 4 bases, with 12 bases between. CDR1 and CDR2 from the germline V gene are ENHRY and SYGVKD. The CDR3 is made up of 13 amino acids. CDR3 DNA sequence: TGTGCCATCACCACAGGGAGTCCAGATACGCAGTATTTT. It translates to CAITTGSPDTQYF.